This T cell receptor beta chain was captured in a study of cytomegalovirus exposure and HLA in healthy donors (dated by TCRdb to the late 2010s). In terms of the full investigation: An earlier analysis of roughly 500 of the donors reported about 290 Gb of sequence data and 120 million or so unique TCR beta sequences from about 179 million T cells. The study combined high-throughput TCR immunosequencing, statistical association of individual TCRs with disease status, and machine learning to predict cytomegalovirus infection status. On average, 235,054 unique TCR beta nucleotide sequences were sequenced per donor among 398 genotyped donors of the cohort, with 15% to 20% of those sequences being non-productive. The study profiled the T cell repertoires of under 850 subjects by immunosequencing and related them to cytomegalovirus serostatus. The aim of the study was to test whether cataloging public T cell receptors could identify signatures of past pathogen exposure. Both class I and class II loci were covered by HLA typing, at four-digit resolution. The number of typed donors differed by locus: 629-630 for A, B, C, DRB1 and DQB1; 500 to 550 for DQA1; approximately 600 for DPA1; and about 450 for DPB1. Rather than using new phenotypic data, the later analysis identified candidate immune exposures from TCR beta sequences and from how often those sequences occurred across donors. Four or five DR-DQ haplotypes were handled as single units for association and clustering, since linkage in the cohort was strong. Donor age, sex, ethnicity and CMV serostatus were compiled alongside the repertoire data. Approximately 330 gigabases of sequencing data and around 80 million unique TCR sequences made up an early release that covered about 640 HLA-typed donors. Genome-wide SNP genotypes for about 60% of the roughly 670 donors were used in a later genetic analysis, which treated that subset as a discovery cohort. Every discovery cohort repertoire had been produced on one sequencing platform. Of the approximately 400 genotyped donors, 65% to 90% fell in the genetic ancestry cluster associated with self-reported Caucasian donors. An earlier analysis of some 600 of the donors applied high-throughput TCR beta sequencing to assess whether each TCR beta V gene segment acted as functional or pseudogenic. A later analysis re-analyzed previously published TCR beta repertoires from 666 donors and added high-resolution HLA genotyping to study TCR occurrence patterns. In addition to the first cohort of 650 to 750 subjects, a separate validation cohort of 120 different subjects was used. Summary of the overall study and its limitations: In a later analysis, the rate of TCR association differed among HLA loci, with DRB1 alleles having the most associated TCRs and HLA-C alleles having the fewest. HLA typing was unavailable for some donors at each locus, so association tests used only the typed subset. Strong co-occurrence of HLA alleles, especially DR and DQ, made assigning TCR associations to individual alleles difficult. A later analysis found that HLA-associated TCR beta chains were more clonally expanded and had lower generation probabilities than equally common non-associated chains. In a later analysis, around 17,000 TCR beta sequences were associated with specific HLA alleles at a false discovery rate of 0.05. This cohort had only TCR beta chains sequenced, and the lack of alpha or paired-chain data limited which features could be detected. Because counts were too low, 15 to 20 rarely observed V segments, including chromosome 9 orphons, were excluded from the earlier analysis of 587 of the donors. Linkage disequilibrium might explain the correlated functional status among segregating V segments, but an unknown experimental factor could not be ruled out. A group of highly shared sequence variants was considered likely to be a technical artifact of the sequencing pipeline. CMV serostatus was the only immune exposure information available for the cohort. In the study, 150 to 200 TCR beta chains were listed as associated with cytomegalovirus. Sequencing depth was assumed to be roughly uniform across donors in the presence/absence analyses, though that assumption may not hold. An association between a missense DCLRE1C variant and V-gene and J-gene trimming of TCR beta chains was found in a later genetic analysis and replicated in an independent cohort. Cytomegalovirus status was reported to be diagnosed by the classifier with high specificity and sensitivity in both the original and validation cohorts. The authors suggested that the approach could potentially be generalized to other disease states and immunological phenotypes. In a later analysis, several top co-occurrence clusters were reported to appear linked to parvovirus B19, influenza, CMV and Epstein-Barr virus. Most TCR sequences were seen in very few donors, while some public TCRs were found in many individuals. Most CMV-associated TCR beta chains appeared to be HLA-restricted in a later analysis, and the HLA associations seemed to be driven largely by CMV exposure. The 87-base-pair reads could not distinguish some IMGT-functional V segments, including TRBV6-2 and TRBV6-3, so those segments were excluded. A further reported finding was that TCR beta sequences accurately predicted the HLA-A and HLA-B alleles for most subjects in the first cohort. In an earlier analysis of roughly 560 of the donors, most TCR beta V segments were observed in productive rearrangements about 90% or about 30% of the time, broadly matching IMGT annotations. Compared with the approximately 670-donor mean, donors in an Asian-associated ancestry cluster had fewer N-insertions in productive TCRs, according to a later genetic analysis. Three of the identified cytomegalovirus-associated TCR beta chains were confirmed in vitro to be specific for cytomegalovirus antigens.

In total, roughly 710 healthy bone marrow donors made up the cohort. All cohort members were sampled while nominally healthy, although unrecorded immune exposures were likely present. The donor was CMV seropositive and was included in the group of 300 or so seropositive cohort members. A peripheral blood sample was provided by each donor, and peripheral blood mononuclear cells were used for TCR beta sequencing. Genomic DNA was extracted from the blood cell samples with the Qiagen DNeasy Blood Extraction Kit. The library came from the immunoSEQ multiplex PCR assay. For the multiplex PCR, a mixture combining 60 forward primers for TCR Vbeta segments and 13 reverse primers for TCR Jbeta segments was used. A multiplex PCR assay on genomic DNA amplified the CDR3 region of rearranged TCR beta genes. The Illumina HiSeq System was used to sequence the amplified TCR beta libraries as 87-base-pair reads. Under the source paper's analysis protocol: A later analysis tallied around 87 million unique TCR beta chains across the roughly 610 repertoires, and about 12 million of those chains were shared by two or more donors. Raw reads were error-corrected and collapsed into unique sequences by a nearest-neighbor algorithm in which closely related sequences were merged to remove PCR and sequencing errors. Alignment of CDR3 sequences to IMGT reference sequences was used to assign V, D and J gene segments. Each retained sequence needed at least a six-nucleotide match to both a V gene segment and a J gene segment. A rearrangement counted as productive if the CDR3 had no stop codons and remained in frame with V and J, and every other rearrangement counted as non-productive. CDR3 was defined by IMGT convention, running from the second conserved V-encoded cysteine to the conserved J-encoded phenylalanine. Sequences without an unambiguous match to a single V gene segment were excluded from the earlier analysis of a few hundred of the donors. In an earlier analysis of 500 to 750 of the donors, V segments were called functional above 56.7% productive rearrangements and were called segregating when the between-donor standard deviation exceeded 5%. A statistical classification framework was built to diagnose cytomegalovirus status from the catalog of TCR beta chain sequences. In a later analysis, V and J genes were assigned by comparing TCR nucleotide sequences against IMGT/GENE-DB human TR gene sequences. Using the TCRdist pipeline, a later analysis assigned CDR3 sequences along with most-parsimonious VDJ recombination scenarios. In a later analysis, every TCR beta chain was defined by the combination of its CDR3 amino acid sequence and its V-gene family, and reads without a unique V-gene family were dropped. To address suspected cross-contamination and a sequencing artifact, a later analysis removed a few hundred highly shared, low-generation-probability nucleotide sequences. For each public chain, a later analysis derived a clonal expansion index from normalized ranks of inferred template counts within each repertoire. In a later analysis, generation probabilities were computed with a VDJ recombination model fitted to out-of-frame rearrangements, and the resulting probabilities were checked against IGoR. In a later analysis, hypergeometric tests were used to score TCR-TCR, TCR-HLA and TCR-CMV co-occurrence, with a repertoire-size bias correction applied to TCR pairs. In a later analysis, false discovery rates were estimated by permuting HLA or CMV assignments 20 times. In a later analysis, co-occurring TCRs were grouped using DBSCAN, and TCRdist sequence similarity was added for clustering within HLA-allele-positive subsets. Repertoires with fewer than 30,000 or more than 120,000 public chains were left out of co-occurrence clustering, as were five repertoires with anomalous nucleotide sharing. The table comes from immuneACCESS by way of TCRdb, which keeps in-frame sequences with V and J called. Part of the clones is missing from these tables; in studies checked, under half for an unresolved V gene and the rest for unknown reasons. That table furnishes V, J and clone size, whereas the DNA furnished D and trimming. This sample has 70,000 to 95,000 clones in its table, and around 80% of those were observed once. The ten largest clones capture roughly 5.4% of the sample.

This clone has just a few counts. Its binding antigen is unknown. It has no much larger one-base neighbor in the sample; base qualities were not kept. The germline V gene encodes CDR1 MDHEN and CDR2 SYDVKM. The CDR3 runs 14 residues from the cysteine to the phenylalanine. Only the CDR3 region is kept as DNA, spanning 42 bases read in frame from base 1. V loses 4 bases of germline sequence and J loses 9 bases, and the interval between the two ends is 13 bases. The sequenced sample consisted of PBMCs. The clonotype was recovered from a man aged 30 to 39 in good health and CMV-seropositive. The V and J segments used are TRBV28 and TRBJ1-6, with no reliable assignment of the D segment. The base sequence is TGTGCCAGCAGTTCCCCGGGAGAGGCTTCACCCCTCCACTTT. It specifies CASSSPGEASPLHF.